The present TCR beta chain was sequenced within a study of cytomegalovirus exposure and HLA in healthy donors. At collection, donors were nominally healthy, but unrecorded immune exposures were probable. Both 60 Vbeta primers and 13 Jbeta primers went into the PCR. This table comes from immunoSEQ multiplex PCR, and its TCRdb copy is limited to in-frame clones, with some not included. Its listing shows over 75,000 clones. Germline V lookup: CDR1 GTSNPN, CDR2 SVGIG (reference sequence). The CDR3 consists of 11 residues. Deletions cut 5 bases from V and 4 bases from J, with 8 bases between. Concerning this clone itself: The final CDR3 position lacks the conserved phenylalanine or tryptophan, pointing to a likely read error.

V gene TRBV30 combines with J gene TRBJ1-2; no firm D call. This receptor was obtained from a girl aged 5 to 17 in good health and CMV-seropositive. The sequenced sample consisted of PBMCs. CDR3 sequence: CAWSGSYGYTS. In DNA, the CDR3 is TGTGCCTGGTCAGGATCCTATGGCTACACCTCC.